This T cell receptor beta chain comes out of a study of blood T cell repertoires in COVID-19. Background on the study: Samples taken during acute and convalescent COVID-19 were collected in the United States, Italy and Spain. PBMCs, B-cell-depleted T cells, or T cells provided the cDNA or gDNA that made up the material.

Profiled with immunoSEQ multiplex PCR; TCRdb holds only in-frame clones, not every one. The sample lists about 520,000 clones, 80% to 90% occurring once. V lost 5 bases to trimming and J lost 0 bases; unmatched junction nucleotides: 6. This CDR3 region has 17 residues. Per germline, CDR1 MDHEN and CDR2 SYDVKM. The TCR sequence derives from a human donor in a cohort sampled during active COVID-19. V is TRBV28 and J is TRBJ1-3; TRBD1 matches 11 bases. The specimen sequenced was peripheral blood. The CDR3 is CASSPWTGGSSGNTIYF. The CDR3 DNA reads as TGTGCCAGCAGTCCCTGGACAGGGGGCAGCTCTGGAAACACCATATATTTT. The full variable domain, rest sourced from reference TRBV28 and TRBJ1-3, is DVKVTQSSRYLVKRTGEKVFLECVQDMDHENMFWYRQDPGLGLRLIYFSYDVKMKEKGDIPEGYSVSREKKERFSLILESASTNQTSMYLCASSPWTGGSSGNTIYFGEGSWLTVV.